Listed below are T cell receptor beta chains from one sample, sequenced in a study of identifying expanded T cells in peripheral blood. Libraries were prepared by immunoSEQ multiplex PCR; TCRdb keeps only in-frame clonotypes and omits some of them. This table has some 91,000 clones, around 88% appearing once. Sequenced sample: blood. The receptors were sampled from a person between 18 and 70 years old in good health. Both conserved end residues are part of each CDR3. The D gene is left open where the match is weak. Size tells how often a clone was seen (once, few, many) or the class of an expanded clone, and some rows leave it out.

TGTGCCAGCAGCGAACGATCAGGGTACGGTAGTGAAAAACTGTTTTTT | CASSERSGYGSEKLFF | TRBJ1-4 | NA | TRBV9 | NA
TGTGCCAGCAGTTACTGGGGCAGGGACAGGGACGAGCAGTACTTC | CASSYWGRDRDEQYF | TRBJ2-7 | NA | TRBV6-6 | TRBD1
TGTGCCAGCAGTCCTACCGGGGGTCCAAACACCATATATTTT | CASSPTGGPNTIYF | TRBJ1-3 | NA | TRBV6-5 | NA
TGTGCCTCGAGTCGGGGGGGGAACACAGATACGCAGTATTTT | CASSRGGNTDTQYF | TRBJ2-3 | NA | TRBV10-3 | TRBD2
TGTGCCAGCAGTCGGAGCTCCTACGAGCAGTACTTC | CASSRSSYEQYF | TRBJ2-7 | NA | TRBV2 | NA
TGTGCCAGCAGCTTATTCCCAGGACTACCCGCGCGCGGGTATTTT | CASSLFPGLPARGYF | TRBJ2-3 | NA | TRBV7-9 | NA
TGTGCCAGCAGCTTAGACGTAGGCGGGAGCGGCACAGATACGCAGTATTTT | CASSLDVGGSGTDTQYF | TRBJ2-3 | NA | TRBV7-8 | TRBD2
TGTGCCAGCAGTGAACGCATCGGGAATTCACCCCTCCACTTT | CASSERIGNSPLHF | TRBJ1-6 | few | TRBV6-4 | NA
TGCGCCAGCAGCCCGGGGGCACTCGGAGGGGAAAAACTGTTTTTT | CASSPGALGGEKLFF | TRBJ1-4 | NA | TRBV5-1 | NA
TGTGCCATCGCGACGAACCTAGGTTTCGACGAGCAGTACTTC | CAIATNLGFDEQYF | TRBJ2-7 | NA | TRBV6-1 | NA
TGCGCCAGCAGCGCGGGCCGGGGAAATGAGCAGTTCTTC | CASSAGRGNEQFF | TRBJ2-1 | NA | TRBV5-1 | NA
TGTGCTAGTGGGGGACAGGGGATTACCGGGGAGCTGTTTTTT | CASGGQGITGELFF | TRBJ2-2 | NA | TRBV12-5 | TRBD1
TGTGCCAGCAGCCCCCAAGGATACACTGCCTACGAGCAGTACTTC | CASSPQGYTAYEQYF | TRBJ2-7 | NA | TRBV7-9 | NA
TGCGCCGGGGGGAGCTCCTACGAGCAGTACTTC | CAGGSSYEQYF | TRBJ2-7 | NA | TRBV10-2 | NA
TGTGCCAGCAGCCCCTATAGCGGAACCAGCACAGATACGCAGTATTTT | CASSPYSGTSTDTQYF | TRBJ2-3 | NA | TRBV7-9 | NA
TGTGCCAGCAGCCAAGATCCGGGGACAAGCTCCTATAATTCACCCCTCCACTTT | CASSQDPGTSSYNSPLHF | TRBJ1-6 | NA | TRBV4-2 | NA
TGCGCCAGCAGCCAAGATAGGGCCAGGGGGCGAGGATATGGCTACACCTTC | CASSQDRARGRGYGYTF | TRBJ1-2 | NA | TRBV4-1 | TRBD1